What follows are 13 T cell receptor beta chains derived from one specimen sequenced in a study of blood T cell repertoires in COVID-19. Clones were sequenced by immunoSEQ multiplex PCR, and TCRdb holds only the in-frame ones, with some missing. The sample lists fewer than 400,000 clones, 89% seen once, with 1.8% in the top ten. The material sequenced was peripheral blood. These receptors were taken from a woman aged 30 to 39 with COVID-19, enrolled during active disease.

The rearrangement joins TRBV13 to TRBJ1-5; 7 bases are shared with TRBD1. Germline values: CDR1 PRHDT, CDR2 FYEKMQ (reference sequence). The ends lost 5 bases at V and 11 bases at J; junction bases unmatched: 9. The CDR3 has 13 residues. CDR3 nucleotides: TGTGCCAGCAGCCGTAGGGACAGCAGGTCCCAGCATTTT. It is translated as CASSRRDSRSQHF.

The chain joins TRBV10-3 to TRBJ2-2, with D perhaps matching TRBD1 (5 bases). V lost 10 bases to trimming and J lost 4 bases, with 10 bases between them. Germline V CDR1 and CDR2: ENHRY, SYGVKD. CDR3 size: 12 residues. Here the CDR3 DNA reads TGTGCCACCAACCAGGGCACCGGGGAGCTGTTTTTT. Translated: CATNQGTGELFF.

This clone was seen more than once but under ten times. The chain carries TRBV7-9 and TRBJ2-5, with 8 bases identical to TRBD1. This CDR3 is built from 15 residues. With V trimmed by 5 bases and J by 1 base, 6 bases remained unmatched. The germline V gene encodes CDR1 SEHNR and CDR2 FQNEAQ (reference sequence). In DNA form, the CDR3 reads TGTGCCAGCAGCCTGGACAGGGCACCCCAAGAGACCCAGTACTTC. The encoded protein is CASSLDRAPQETQYF.

The rearrangement uses TRBV19 and TRBJ2-3; 12 bases align to TRBD1. V lost 3 bases and J lost 2; bases outside the gene matches: 3. CDR1 is LNHDA and CDR2 is SQIVND in the germline V gene (reference sequence). The CDR3 is made up of 16 amino acids. The CDR3 coding sequence is TGTGCCAGTAGTATTGGGACAGGGGGCTTCACAGATACGCAGTATTTT. Its translation: CASSIGTGGFTDTQYF.

The chain joins TRBV6-5 to TRBJ2-1, with 12 bases that match TRBD2. The CDR3 spans 14 residues. Germline CDR1 and CDR2: MNHEY and SVGAGI. Trimming at V came to 2 bases and at J to 9 bases, leaving 2 bases not matched to a gene. CDR3 protein: CASSYGLAGTEQFF. The CDR3 nucleotides are TGTGCCAGCAGTTACGGACTAGCGGGGACTGAGCAGTTCTTC.

The rearrangement uses TRBV28 and TRBJ1-5, with 11 bases aligning to TRBD1. The CDR3 loop spans 15 amino acids. V trimming: 3 bases; J trimming: 4 bases; junction bases outside the gene matches: 2. Germline CDR1 and CDR2: MDHEN and SYDVKM. Written as DNA, the CDR3 is TGTGCCAGCAGTTTGGGACAGGGGGAAAATCAGCCCCAGCATTTT. This translates into CASSLGQGENQPQHF.

This chain connects TRBV10-2 to TRBJ2-3; TRBD1 matches at 7 bases. Germline trimming cut 6 bases from V and 4 bases from J; bases unmatched to any gene: 7. This CDR3 spans 14 amino acids. Germline V gene sequence: CDR1 WSHSY, CDR2 SAAADI. In DNA form, the CDR3 reads TGCGCCAGCAGCAAGTACAGGGGTTCAGATACGCAGTATTTT. Its translation is CASSKYRGSDTQYF.

The rearrangement joins TRBV2 to TRBJ1-4, with D uncertain. This CDR3 is 15 amino acids long. Trimming pared 8 bases from V and 5 bases from J, leaving 18 bases between. CDR1 and CDR2 from the germline V gene are SNHLY and FYNNEI. CDR3 DNA: TGTGCCAGCGGACCAAGCGGCGGTTTGAATGAAAAACTGTTTTTT. Residues: CASGPSGGLNEKLFF.

The chain couples TRBV5-6 to TRBJ1-1, with 8 bases matching TRBD1. The CDR3 extends over 15 amino acids. Per the germline V gene, CDR1 is SGHDT and CDR2 is YYEEEE. V shed 3 bases, J shed 6 bases, and the junction held 10 bases outside the gene matches. CDR3 loop: CASSSQWTQGAEAFF. The CDR3 DNA follows: TGTGCCAGCAGCTCGCAATGGACACAGGGGGCTGAAGCTTTCTTT. The variable domain in full, completed from reference TRBV5-6 and TRBJ1-1, reads DAGVTQSPTHLIKTRGQQVTLRCSPKSGHDTVSWYQQALGQGPQFIFQYYEEEERQRGNFPDRFSGHQFPNYSSELNVNALLLGDSALYLCASSSQWTQGAEAFFGQGTRLTVV.

This chain joins TRBV6-2 or TRBV6-3 and TRBJ2-1; 9 nucleotides line up with TRBD2. The length of the CDR3 is 14 residues. J gave up 8 bases and V 4 bases, and 6 bases lay outside the gene matches. Germline V gives CDR1 MNHEY, CDR2 SVGEGT. CDR3 in DNA: TGTGCCAGCAGTTCTAGCGGGGCCAGATATGAGCAGTTCTTC. Translation: CASSSSGARYEQFF.

This clone was recorded only once. This chain uses TRBV21-1 with TRBJ1-1; TRBD1, the D gene given by the table, was not confirmed from the DNA. TRBV21-1 is a pseudogene locus. CDR3 length: 16 amino acids. The CDR3 DNA is TGTGCCAGCAGCAAACCGGGACAGCCGGAGAACACTGAAGCTTTCTTT. Translated, it gives CASSKPGQPENTEAFF.

The chain is built from TRBV7-9 and TRBJ2-2; D possibly corresponds to TRBD1 (6 bases). The germline V gene has CDR1 SEHNR and CDR2 FQNEAQ (reference sequence). CDR3 length equals 15 residues. Trimming took 4 bases from V and 6 from J, leaving 15 bases between them. The CDR3, as DNA: TGTGCCAGCAGCTCATCCACAGGGTCGGCCGGGGAGCTGTTTTTT. It yields the protein CASSSSTGSAGELFF.

The chain links TRBV6-5 to TRBJ2-5; 7 positions agree with TRBD1. This CDR3 has 15 residues. The germline gives CDR1 MNHEY, CDR2 SVGAGI. V trimming: 7 bases; J trimming: 2 bases; junction bases outside the gene matches: 10. The CDR3: CASTPGGKGQETQYF. CDR3 in DNA: TGTGCCAGCACCCCAGGGGGAAAGGGTCAAGAGACCCAGTACTTC.